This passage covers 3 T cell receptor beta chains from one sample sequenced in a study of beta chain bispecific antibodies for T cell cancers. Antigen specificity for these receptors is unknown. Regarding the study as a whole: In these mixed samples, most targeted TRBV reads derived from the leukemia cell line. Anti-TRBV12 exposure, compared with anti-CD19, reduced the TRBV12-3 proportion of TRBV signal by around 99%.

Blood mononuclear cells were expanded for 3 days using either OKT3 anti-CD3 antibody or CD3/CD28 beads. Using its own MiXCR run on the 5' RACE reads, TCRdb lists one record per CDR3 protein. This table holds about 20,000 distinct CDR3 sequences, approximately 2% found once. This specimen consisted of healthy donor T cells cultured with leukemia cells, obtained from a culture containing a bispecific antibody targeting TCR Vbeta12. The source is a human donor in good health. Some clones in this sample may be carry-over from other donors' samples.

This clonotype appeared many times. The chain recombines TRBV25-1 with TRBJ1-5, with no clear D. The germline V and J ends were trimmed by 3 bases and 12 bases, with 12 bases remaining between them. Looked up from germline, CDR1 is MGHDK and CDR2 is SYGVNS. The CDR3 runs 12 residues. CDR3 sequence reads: CASSDGRGIQHF. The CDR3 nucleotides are TGTGCCAGCAGTGATGGTCGGGGTATCCAGCATTTT.

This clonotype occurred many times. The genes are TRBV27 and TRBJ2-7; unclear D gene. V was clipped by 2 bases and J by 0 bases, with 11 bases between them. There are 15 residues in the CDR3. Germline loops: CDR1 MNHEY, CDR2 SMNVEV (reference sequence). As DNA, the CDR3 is TGTGCCAGCAGTTTAAGACAAGATAACTCCTACGAGCAGTACTTC. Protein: CASSLRQDNSYEQYF.

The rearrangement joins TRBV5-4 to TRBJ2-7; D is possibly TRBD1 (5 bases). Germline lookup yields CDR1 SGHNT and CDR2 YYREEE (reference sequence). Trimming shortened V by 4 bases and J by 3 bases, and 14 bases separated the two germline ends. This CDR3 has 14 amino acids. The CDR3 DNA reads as TGTGCCAGCAGCCCAGATGGTGACAGCTACGAGCAGTACTTC. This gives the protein CASSPDGDSYEQYF. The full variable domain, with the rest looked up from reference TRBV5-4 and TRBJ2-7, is ETGVTQSPTHLIKTRGQQVTLRCSSQSGHNTVSWYQQALGQGPQFIFQYYREEENGRGNFPPRFSGLQFPNYSSELNVNALELDDSALYLCASSPDGDSYEQYFGPGTRLTVT.